Detailed here is one T cell receptor beta chain. The antigen remains unidentified. RNA transcripts served as the template for amplifying TCR beta CDR3 regions. Primed by the HTBI set, a first-round RT-PCR was run on the TCR CDR3. Via MiXCR, TCRdb re-called the multiplex PCR reads, giving one row per CDR3 protein. Here the sample spans about 400,000 distinct CDR3 sequences, 15% to 19% being singletons. V gave up 0 bases and J gave up 1 base, with 3 bases separating them. The CDR3 extends over 14 amino acids. In germline, CDR1 is SGHAT, CDR2 FQNNGV. This entry is derived from a study of T cells in Graves' hyperthyroidism and ophthalmopathy. Study background: Blood from the periphery was taken at initial diagnosis, before any treatment.

General study findings and limits: The model identified upcoming ophthalmopathy a median about 7.1 months ahead of onset.

Patients aged 18 to 65 with hyperthyroidism were newly diagnosed, with duration under 2 months. Sequenced material: blood. This sequence joins TRBV11-2 and TRBJ2-2; D not certain. The TCR was taken from a woman aged 18-35 years with Graves' hyperthyroidism that later progressed to Graves' ophthalmopathy. Here the CDR3 reads CASSLEWNTGELFF. The CDR3 region has the DNA TGTGCCAGCAGCTTAGAATGGAACACCGGGGAGCTGTTTTTT.